The 13 T cell receptor beta chains below come from one sample, sequenced in a study of blood T cell repertoires in COVID-19. Data came from immunoSEQ multiplex PCR; TCRdb stores just in-frame clones and leaves some out. Counted here are around 240,000 clones, 75% to 90% occurring once; the ten biggest clones make up 1.9%. Sequencing was performed on PBMCs or T cells enriched from blood (not recorded which). These receptors originate from a woman between 50 and 59 years old who had recovered from COVID-19.

The J gene is TRBJ2-7, the V gene TRBV7-6; 9 bases fit TRBD1. CDR1 and CDR2 from the germline V gene are SGHVS and FNYEAQ. Trimming cost V 5 bases and J 1 base; bases outside gene matches: 9. The length of the CDR3 is 16 residues. The CDR3 region has the DNA TGTGCCAGCAGCATCTTTCCGGGACAGGGATCCTACGAGCAGTACTTC. This sequence encodes CASSIFPGQGSYEQYF.

V is TRBV21-1 and J is TRBJ2-5; the tabulated D call, TRBD2, remains unverified against the DNA. TRBV21-1 is a listed pseudogene. The CDR3 is made up of 14 amino acids. This CDR3 reads CASSARLAGETQYF. In DNA, the CDR3 is TGTGCCAGCAGCGCTCGACTAGCGGGAGAGACCCAGTACTTC.

The rearrangement links TRBV3-1 (or the pseudogene TRBV3-2) to TRBJ2-1, with TRBD1 matching 7 bases. CDR1 and CDR2 from the germline V gene are LGHDT and YNNKEL (reference sequence). V shed 0 bases, J shed 4 bases, and the junction held 6 bases outside the gene matches. The CDR3 loop spans 16 amino acids. The CDR3 region has the DNA TGTGCCAGCAGCCAAGATGGGGGACAGATTTACAATGAGCAGTTCTTC. It is translated as CASSQDGGQIYNEQFF.

V is TRBV5-1 and J is TRBJ2-3, with D tentatively TRBD1 (5 bases). CDR3 length: 13 amino acids. V was clipped by 0 bases and J by 3 bases, with 5 bases between them. The germline V gene has CDR1 SGHRS and CDR2 YFSETQ. The CDR3: CASSLGQTDTQYF. CDR3 in DNA: TGCGCCAGCAGCTTGGGACAGACAGATACGCAGTATTTT.

The V and J genes are TRBV13 and TRBJ2-3; TRBD2 matches at 9 bases. V was clipped by 0 bases and J by 5 bases; unmatched bases: 3. The CDR3 consists of 15 residues. Germline values: CDR1 PRHDT, CDR2 FYEKMQ (reference sequence). The CDR3 is CASSLGGGGGDTQYF. CDR3 DNA sequence: TGTGCCAGCAGCTTAGGTGGCGGGGGGGGAGATACGCAGTATTTT.

This sequence joins TRBV15 and TRBJ1-5, with unresolved D. Germline V gives CDR1 LNHNV, CDR2 YYDKDF (reference sequence). Trimming took 5 bases from V and 3 from J, leaving 8 bases between them. The CDR3 contains 13 residues. The CDR3 protein is CATSYGDNQPQHF. The CDR3 nucleotides are TGTGCCACCAGCTACGGAGACAATCAGCCCCAGCATTTT.

This clone was counted a single time. The chain links TRBV27 to TRBJ2-2; 7 bases align to TRBD2. The junction had 8 bases not matched to a gene; V was cut back by 5 bases and J by 5 bases. Germline V gives CDR1 MNHEY, CDR2 SMNVEV (reference sequence). CDR3 length equals 15 residues. The CDR3 sequence is CASSPTRGRTGELFF. The CDR3 DNA follows: TGTGCCAGCAGTCCTACCCGCGGGAGAACCGGGGAGCTGTTTTTT.

The chain is built from TRBV18 and TRBJ1-4; possible D gene TRBD1, 5 bases. Deletions cut 3 bases from V and 2 bases from J, with 16 bases between. This CDR3 has 17 residues. Germline loops: CDR1 KGHSH, CDR2 LQKENI. This chain's CDR3 is CASSPRQFEATNEKLFF. CDR3 nucleotide sequence: TGTGCCAGCTCACCGAGACAGTTCGAGGCTACTAATGAAAAACTGTTTTTT.

In this sample, this clone turned up a few times. The chain couples TRBV3-1 (or the pseudogene TRBV3-2) to TRBJ1-5; 7 bases fit TRBD1. The V gene end was trimmed by 1 base and the J gene end by 0 bases; junction bases not matched to a gene: 15. Germline assignment: CDR1 LGHDT and CDR2 YNNKEL (reference sequence). The CDR3 runs 20 residues. This CDR3 is CASSQGRNTDRPFSNQPQHF. The CDR3 bases are TGTGCCAGCAGCCAAGGTCGCAATACGGACAGGCCCTTTAGCAATCAGCCCCAGCATTTT.

The V gene is TRBV2, the J gene TRBJ2-3; D might be TRBD1 (5 bases). This CDR3 has 15 residues. In germline, CDR1 is SNHLY, CDR2 FYNNEI. V dropped 7 bases and J dropped 1 base, with 15 bases sitting between them. The CDR3 nucleotides read TGTGCCAGCACCCTGCAGGGTCCCCGCACAGATACGCAGTATTTT. This codes for CASTLQGPRTDTQYF.

This clone was detected only once. V is TRBV27 and J is TRBJ1-1; a weak D match, TRBD1 (6 bases). Trimming removed 3 bases at V and 11 bases at J, with 16 bases between. From germline, CDR1 is MNHEY and CDR2 SMNVEV (reference sequence). The CDR3 contains 13 residues. The CDR3 DNA reads TGTGCCAGCAGTTTCTCGAGGGTTGGGGGCGCTTTCTTT. The encoded protein is CASSFSRVGGAFF.

This clone appeared a single time. The V and J genes are TRBV2 and TRBJ2-3; TRBD2 aligns across 9 bases. V shed 3 bases and J 2 bases; nucleotides not matched to a gene: 0. Germline CDR1 is SNHLY and CDR2 is FYNNEI. The CDR3 covers 14 residues. CDR3 DNA: TGTGCCAGCAGTGAGGGACTAGCCACAGATACGCAGTATTTT. It codes for CASSEGLATDTQYF.

The chain combines TRBV28 with TRBJ2-3, with D possibly being TRBD1 (6 bases). The germline V and J ends were trimmed by 5 bases and 3 bases, with 12 bases remaining between them. The CDR3 has 14 amino acids. CDR1 MDHEN and CDR2 SYDVKM come from the germline V gene. As DNA, the CDR3 is TGTGCCAGCAGTCCTCCAGGACAGACAGATACGCAGTATTTT. This sequence encodes CASSPPGQTDTQYF. The whole variable domain, filled in from reference TRBV28 and TRBJ2-3, reads DVKVTQSSRYLVKRTGEKVFLECVQDMDHENMFWYRQDPGLGLRLIYFSYDVKMKEKGDIPEGYSVSREKKERFSLILESASTNQTSMYLCASSPPGQTDTQYFGPGTRLTVL.